The 13 T cell receptor beta chains in this list originate from one sample, sequenced in a study of blood T cell repertoires in COVID-19 (dated by TCRdb to the early 2020s). Receptor libraries were prepared by the immunoSEQ multiplex PCR assay. TCRdb provides this immuneACCESS table in a form limited to in-frame rearrangements. Some clones are lacking; in checked studies, under half of them reflect an unresolved V gene, and why the rest are absent is not known. This sample is represented by about 83,000 clones; around 84% of them were singletons. Together, the top ten hold under 8.5% of the sample. Sequenced input: peripheral blood. The receptors come from an older man with active or convalescent COVID-19.

This clone was observed once. The V gene is TRBV2, the J gene TRBJ1-4; TRBD1 is a possible D gene (6 bases). Germline lookup yields CDR1 SNHLY and CDR2 FYNNEI. The CDR3 totals 18 residues. Trimming took 5 bases from V and 0 from J, leaving 19 bases between them. CDR3 amino acids: CASSPGQPKGATNEKLFF. In DNA form, the CDR3 reads TGTGCCAGCAGTCCCGGACAGCCGAAGGGAGCAACTAATGAAAAACTGTTTTTT.

The rearrangement links TRBV7-3 to TRBJ2-1, with 9 bases aligning to TRBD2. J lost 7 bases, V lost 6 bases, and 7 bases had no gene match. CDR3 size: 14 residues. Germline V lookup: CDR1 SGHTA, CDR2 FQGTGA. The CDR3 sequence is CASRYAGGPNEQFF. The CDR3 nucleotides read TGTGCCAGCAGGTATGCGGGAGGGCCGAATGAGCAGTTCTTC.

CDR3 coding DNA: TGTGCCAGTAGACGCGGGGGGGAGATCACAGATACGCAGTATTTT. This encodes CASRRGGEITDTQYF. V gene TRBV19 combines with J gene TRBJ2-3, with 9 bases matching TRBD2. The CDR3 runs to 15 residues. The germline V gene encodes CDR1 LNHDA and CDR2 SQIVND (reference sequence). The ends lost 6 bases at V and 2 bases at J; junction bases unmatched: 6.

This chain links TRBV6-1 with TRBJ1-4, with TRBD1 as a possible D gene (6 bases). The germline V gene encodes CDR1 MNHNS and CDR2 SASEGT. V was pared by 1 base and J by 16 bases, with 16 bases between. The CDR3 contains 13 residues. The CDR3 reads CASSEEGGFEGFF. In DNA form, the CDR3 reads TGTGCCAGCAGTGAAGAGGGGGGGTTCGAAGGGTTTTTT.

The V gene is TRBV21-1, the J gene TRBJ1-2. TRBV21-1 is tagged as a pseudogene. This CDR3 is 15 amino acids long. This CDR3 is CASSKGQFEVYGYTF. DNA for the CDR3: TGTGCCAGCAGCAAAGGGCAGTTTGAGGTCTATGGCTACACCTTC.

The chain recombines TRBV7-2 with TRBJ1-1; 8 bases are shared with TRBD1. With V trimmed by 5 bases and J by 5 bases, 7 bases remained unmatched. CDR1 is SGHTA, CDR2 FQGNSA, per germline. This CDR3 is built from 14 residues. The CDR3 is CASSPRTGRTEAFF. The DNA for the CDR3 is TGTGCCAGCAGCCCCCGGACAGGGAGGACTGAAGCTTTCTTT.

The chain uses TRBV10-2 and TRBJ2-7; TRBD1 matches 8 bases. Germline V gene data show CDR1 as WSHSY and CDR2 as SAAADI. Trimming took 2 bases from V and 4 from J; bases not matched to a gene: 7. The CDR3 consists of 15 residues. CDR3: CASSETEGQDYEQYV. The CDR3 DNA reads as TGCGCCAGCAGTGAGACAGAGGGACAGGATTACGAGCAGTACGTC.

V gene TRBV28 combines with J gene TRBJ1-5, with a tentative D call TRBD1 (5 bases). This CDR3 is built from 14 residues. Trimming shortened V by 5 bases and J by 8 bases, and 16 bases separated the two germline ends. Germline V gives CDR1 MDHEN, CDR2 SYDVKM. The CDR3 DNA follows: TGTGCCAGCAGTGTTGCGGGGGGACCAAAGCCCCAGCATTTT. This encodes CASSVAGGPKPQHF.

The sample holds one count of this clone. V is TRBV4-1 and J is TRBJ2-6, with a possible D match to TRBD2 (6 bases). Between the trimmed V and J ends, which lost 0 bases and 0 bases, there was a span of 12 bases. CDR3 size: 18 residues. The V gene's germline CDR1 is MGHRA and CDR2 YSYEKL. The CDR3, as DNA: TGCGCCAGCAGCCAAGATCAGCGGGTTGTCTCTGGGGCCAACGTCCTGACTTTC. Its translation is CASSQDQRVVSGANVLTF.

This chain joins TRBV19 and TRBJ2-5; D remains ambiguous. The CDR3 length is 13 residues. Per the germline V gene, CDR1 is LNHDA and CDR2 is SQIVND (reference sequence). V dropped 7 bases and J dropped 5 bases, with 14 bases sitting between them. CDR3: CASMGDVSETQYF. Written as DNA, the CDR3 is TGTGCCAGTATGGGCGACGTCTCGGAGACCCAGTACTTC.

V is TRBV4-1 and J is TRBJ2-3, with TRBD1 matching over 7 bases. J was trimmed by 4 bases and V by 4 bases; bases with no gene match: 2. This CDR3 region has 13 residues. Germline V CDR1 and CDR2: MGHRA, YSYEKL. In DNA form, the CDR3 reads TGCGCCAGCAGCCCCCAGGGGGCAGATACGCAGTATTTT. This translates into CASSPQGADTQYF.

This clone occurred once. V and J are TRBV2 and TRBJ2-3; TRBD1 might be the D (6 bases). V gave up 7 bases and J gave up 0 bases, with 11 bases separating them. Germline lookup yields CDR1 SNHLY and CDR2 FYNNEI. The CDR3 is 14 residues long. Here the CDR3 reads CASIQGHSTDTQYF. CDR3 sequence (DNA): TGTGCCAGCATCCAGGGACACAGCACAGATACGCAGTATTTT.

The chain combines TRBV21-1 with TRBJ2-7; the listed D gene, TRBD1, was not tested against the DNA. TRBV21-1 is described as a pseudogene. The CDR3 is 16 amino acids. In DNA, the CDR3 is TGTGCCAGCAGCAACCTGACAGCCTTTTACTCCTACGAGCAGTACGTC. This gives the protein CASSNLTAFYSYEQYV.